This T cell receptor beta chain is drawn from a study of regulatory T cells in long-lasting Graves disease. In the study overall: Freshly diagnosed Graves' patients had used antithyroid drugs for under 3 months.

This clonotype was seen once. A far bigger clonotype differs at one base, so this is likely a read error. The sample's time point: newly diagnosed GD, antithyroid drugs for less than 3 months. Preparation of the TCR library used RNA extracted from PBMCs. In this cohort, patients came from an endocrinology department located in Xi'an, China. Germline CDR1 and CDR2: MDHEN and SYDVKM. This CDR3 has 16 amino acids. Through Arm-PCR of CDR3 regions and iRepertoire HTBI primers, TCR beta libraries were built. Each CDR3 protein gets one entry after TCRdb re-called the multiplex PCR reads with MiXCR. The sample has about 520,000 distinct CDR3 sequences, approximately 12% seen once; the top ten hold 8% to 10%. These data also formed part of another study, on T cells in Graves' hyperthyroidism and ophthalmopathy.

This clonotype was obtained from a woman aged 25 to 39 with Graves disease. Specimen: peripheral blood mononuclear cells (PBMCs), collected at new diagnosis, from a patient treated with antithyroid drugs. This chain links TRBV28 with TRBJ2-5, with 10 bases aligning to TRBD1. The end of the DNA fits TRBJ2-1 better, so the J call may be wrong. The CDR3 loop is CASIDRGLLSSYEQFF. The CDR3 nucleotides read TGTGCCAGCATCGACAGGGGGCTATTAAGCTCCTACGAGCAGTTCTTC.